Sequencing of this TCR beta chain was carried out in a study of T-cell memory formation after mild COVID-19. Study findings and constraints: Clones that contracted clustered mainly in CM and EM if CD4+ and in EMRA if CD8+. The authors left the SARS-CoV-2 specificity of second-wave clones peaking on day 37 unconfirmed.

This clonotype has ten or more counts. Its antigen is still unknown. TCRdb ran MiXCR on the 5' RACE reads and lists one entry per CDR3 protein. The table records some 280,000 distinct CDR3 sequences, about a sixth of them present only once. Per germline, CDR1 MRHNA and CDR2 SNTAGT. V gave up 4 bases and J gave up 4 bases, with 8 bases separating them. This CDR3 contains 13 residues. The source material was PBMCs or a T cell subset sorted from them (not recorded which). The J gene is TRBJ2-1, the V gene TRBV6-4, with D perhaps TRBD2 (5 bases). The TCR comes from a man aged 18 to 35 who had mild COVID-19 (a few samples of this study predate the infection). Cell type and time point are not known. CDR3 amino acids: CASSVGDYNEQFF. CDR3 coding DNA: TGTGCCAGCAGTGTCGGGGATTACAATGAGCAGTTCTTC.